This T cell receptor beta chain was documented in a study of blood T cell repertoires in COVID-19. Trimming cost V 6 bases and J 5 bases; bases outside gene matches: 5. CDR3 length equals 14 residues. The germline CDR1 and CDR2 sequences are SGHRS and YFSETQ. In the study's own analysis: Amplifying reference gene primers gave estimates of nucleated cell counts. Clones were sequenced by immunoSEQ multiplex PCR, and TCRdb holds only the in-frame ones, with some missing. V and J calls and clone size are those listed in that table; D and trimming were worked out from the DNA. The table shows fewer than 200,000 clones, with 85% to 90% occurring only once.

The sample consisted of peripheral blood. The receptor's source is a woman aged 18-30 years who had recovered from COVID-19. The rearrangement uses TRBV5-1 and TRBJ2-1; TRBD2 aligns across 10 bases. CDR3 DNA: TGCGCCAGCAAACTAGCGGGGTTCAACAATGAGCAGTTCTTC. Protein: CASKLAGFNNEQFF.